In this sample, the clone carrying this TCR beta chain turned up a few times. This sample stems from a study of patients and donors after allogeneic stem cell transplantation. A single record per CDR3 protein comes from TCRdb applying MiXCR to the RT-PCR reads. The data hold some 880,000 distinct CDR3 sequences, with roughly 18% observed a single time. The germline V gene encodes CDR1 MNHEY and CDR2 SVGAGI. CDR3 size: 14 residues. Trimming pared 0 bases from V and 8 bases from J, leaving 13 bases between. Sample: blood, either unsorted or a sorted T cell fraction (not recorded which). This sequence was found in a human donor who was either an allogeneic HSCT recipient or a stem cell or donor lymphocyte infusion donor (not recorded which). It is not recorded whose cells these are; they may come from a transplant donor. This sequence joins TRBV6-5 and TRBJ1-2; TRBD1 is a possible D gene (5 bases). Written as DNA, the CDR3 is TGTGCCAGCAGTTACTCGGGGGGAACCGGAGGCTACACCTTC. It specifies CASSYSGGTGGYTF.